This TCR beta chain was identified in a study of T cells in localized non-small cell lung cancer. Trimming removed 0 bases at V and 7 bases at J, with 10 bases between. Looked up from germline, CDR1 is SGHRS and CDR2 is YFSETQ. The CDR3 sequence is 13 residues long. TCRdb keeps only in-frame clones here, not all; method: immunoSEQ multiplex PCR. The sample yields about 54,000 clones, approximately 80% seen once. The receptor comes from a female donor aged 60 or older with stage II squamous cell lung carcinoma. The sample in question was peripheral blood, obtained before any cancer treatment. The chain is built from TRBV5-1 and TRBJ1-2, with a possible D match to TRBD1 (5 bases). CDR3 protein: CASSLEWGPGYTF. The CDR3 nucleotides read TGCGCCAGCAGCTTGGAATGGGGCCCTGGCTACACCTTC.